One TCR beta chain is described in this entry. Trimming removed 7 bases from V and 0 bases from J, with 8 bases in between. Germline V gene sequence: CDR1 KGHDR, CDR2 SFDVKD. CDR3 size: 13 residues. The data belong to a study of blood T cell repertoires in COVID-19. About the research overall: Samples of COVID-19 (acute and convalescent) were obtained from the United States, Italy and Spain. T cells, B-cell-depleted T cells, or PBMCs provided the cDNA or gDNA that served as material.

In the study's own analysis: Reference gene primer amplification gave estimated nucleated cell counts. Sequencing used immunoSEQ multiplex PCR; TCRdb keeps in-frame clones, though not all of them. V, J and clone size reflect that table, while D and trimming were determined from the DNA. Here the sample spans 250,000 to 350,000 clones, around four fifths being singletons. This chain connects TRBV24-1 to TRBJ2-5; the D is unclear. The receptor was isolated from a woman aged 50 to 65 with active or convalescent COVID-19. The sequenced sample was peripheral blood. The CDR3, as DNA: TGTGCCACCAGCTCCGGGTACCAAGAGACCCAGTACTTC. Its translation: CATSSGYQETQYF.